The sequence of this T cell receptor (beta chain) was determined in a study of CD4+ T cells in melanoma. As regards this clone: The antigen is not known.

Study-level points and caveats: Diverse differentiation states were reported for melanoma neoantigen-specific CD4+ T cells. CD8+ T cell, macrophage and B cell function reportedly correlated with neoantigen-specific CD4+ T cells.

The repertoire was sequenced with immunoSEQ multiplex PCR; TCRdb's copy has only in-frame clones and lacks some. The table lists around 10,000 clones, around 73% of them singletons. The CDR3 is made up of 13 amino acids. Deletions cut 4 bases from V and 1 base from J, with 7 bases between. CDR1 is MGHRA and CDR2 is YSYEKL in the germline V gene. This rearrangement joins TRBV4-1 to TRBJ1-1; D is uncertain. Input material: tumor tissue. This receptor was identified in a human donor with melanoma. This CDR3 reads CASSRRENTEAFF. The DNA for the CDR3 is TGCGCCAGCAGCCGACGGGAGAACACTGAAGCTTTCTTT.